Following are 25 T cell receptor beta chains from one sample sequenced in a study of identical twins. TCRdb fed the 5' RACE reads into MiXCR, producing one record per CDR3 protein. This sample has more than 1.5 million distinct CDR3 sequences, with more than 30% found just once. Specimen: cord blood. Receptors originate from a newborn girl in good health.

The chain uses TRBV20-1 and TRBJ2-5; D call uncertain. The germline V gene encodes CDR1 DFQATT and CDR2 SNEGSKA (reference sequence). Trimming left V 0 bases short and J 7 bases short, with 9 bases between. The CDR3 has 12 amino acids. As DNA, the CDR3 is TGCAGTGCTAGAGACCGGTGGGCGACCCAGTACTTC. It yields the protein CSARDRWATQYF.

The genes are TRBV6-2 or TRBV6-3 and TRBJ2-7; TRBD1 is a possible D gene (5 bases). The length of the CDR3 is 14 residues. Germline loops: CDR1 MNHEY, CDR2 SVGEGT. Trimming cost V 8 bases and J 3 bases, with 17 bases left between them. CDR3 DNA: TGTGCCAGCTCCGACCTGAAGGGGTACTACGAGCAGTACTTC. Protein sequence: CASSDLKGYYEQYF.

This clonotype came up a few times. DNA for the CDR3: TGCGCCAGCAGCCAATCCGGACTTACAGATACGCAGTATTTT. Residues: CASSQSGLTDTQYF. The J gene is TRBJ2-3, the V gene TRBV4-1; D perhaps matches TRBD2 (5 bases). Deletions cut 2 bases from V and 3 bases from J, with 9 bases between. CDR1 and CDR2 (germline): MGHRA, YSYEKL. The CDR3 runs to 14 residues.

The V gene is TRBV20-1, the J gene TRBJ2-1, with D perhaps TRBD1 (6 bases). The germline CDR1 and CDR2 sequences are DFQATT and SNEGSKA (reference sequence). V lost 1 base and J 2 bases, leaving 15 bases between the germline ends. The CDR3 contains 16 residues. The CDR3 DNA follows: TGCAGTGCTAGAGGACTTTTTGGGGGCCCCTACAATGAGCAGTTCTTC. Translating gives CSARGLFGGPYNEQFF.

This clonotype was found a few times. The chain links TRBV5-1 to TRBJ1-2; TRBD1 might be the D (6 bases). Trimming cost V 1 base and J 3 bases, with 10 bases left between them. This CDR3 is built from 14 residues. The germline CDR1 and CDR2 sequences are SGHRS and YFSETQ. The CDR3 region has the DNA TGCGCCAGCAGCTTGTTACAGGGTGACTATGGCTACACCTTC. Translated, it gives CASSLLQGDYGYTF.

The genes are TRBV28 and TRBJ2-5; maybe TRBD1 (5 bases). The CDR3 is 13 residues long. CDR1 and CDR2 (germline): MDHEN, SYDVKM. With 11 bases removed from V and 11 bases from J, the gap between germline ends came to 24 bases. The CDR3 loop reads CAARQPPYNEQYF. CDR3 DNA sequence: TGTGCCGCGAGACAGCCTCCCTACAATGAGCAGTACTTC.

This chain uses TRBV18 with TRBJ2-7; 9 bases are shared with TRBD1. The trim removed 0 bases at V and 4 bases at J, leaving 4 bases unmatched. The CDR3 has 15 residues. Germline V lookup: CDR1 KGHSH, CDR2 LQKENI. As DNA, the CDR3 is TGTGCCAGCTCACCACCCGGGACAGGGTGGTACGAGCAGTACTTC. Protein: CASSPPGTGWYEQYF.

The genes are TRBV29-1 and TRBJ1-5; D not certain. In germline, CDR1 is SQVTM, CDR2 ANQGSEA. V lost 4 bases, J lost 3 bases, and 10 bases lay in between. The CDR3 extends over 13 amino acids. The CDR3 loop reads CSVGEWPNQPQHF. Written as DNA, the CDR3 is TGCAGCGTTGGGGAGTGGCCCAATCAGCCCCAGCATTTT.

V usage is TRBV9 and J usage is TRBJ2-3; TRBD2 matches 7 bases. The ends lost 4 bases at V and 3 bases at J; junction bases unmatched: 11. From germline, CDR1 is SGDLS and CDR2 YYNGEE. The CDR3 runs to 16 residues. The CDR3 protein is CASSSLWRGTTDTQYF. CDR3 nucleotides: TGTGCCAGCAGCTCCCTCTGGCGGGGGACGACAGATACGCAGTATTTT.

The chain employs TRBV28 and TRBJ2-4, with TRBD2 matching over 10 bases. The CDR3 has 14 residues. CDR1 and CDR2 (germline): MDHEN, SYDVKM. The ends lost 8 bases at V and 2 bases at J; junction bases unmatched: 3. CDR3 sequence: CASSSGSTKNIQYF. As DNA, the CDR3 is TGTGCCAGCTCTAGCGGGAGTACCAAAAACATTCAGTACTTC.

This clonotype showed up just once. This chain's CDR3 is CASSQGRRDRTDTQYF. CDR3 nucleotide sequence: TGTGCCAGCAGCCAAGGTCGACGGGACCGCACAGATACGCAGTATTTT. V usage is TRBV3-1 and J usage is TRBJ2-3; D may match TRBD1 or TRBD2 (5 bases each). V lost 1 base and J lost 1, with 12 bases in between. The CDR3 loop spans 16 amino acids. Germline lookup yields CDR1 LGHDT and CDR2 YNNKEL (reference sequence).

The chain links TRBV2 to TRBJ2-3; 8 bases match TRBD2. Germline assignment: CDR1 SNHLY and CDR2 FYNNEI. There are 15 residues in the CDR3. V shed 8 bases, J shed 1 base, and the junction held 8 bases outside the gene matches. The CDR3 DNA reads TGTGCCAGCTATTACGGGGGGGCCCGCACAGATACGCAGTATTTT. It translates to CASYYGGARTDTQYF.

The chain employs TRBV7-2 and TRBJ2-1; D might be TRBD2 (6 bases). The J call is in doubt because the DNA end fits TRBJ2-7 better. This CDR3 contains 18 residues. The germline V gene has CDR1 SGHTA and CDR2 FQGNSA. The CDR3: CASSLGLSGPSSYNEQYF. The DNA of the CDR3 is TGTGCCAGCAGCTTAGGACTTAGCGGCCCGAGCTCCTACAATGAGCAGTACTTC.

The CDR3 here is CASSFSGEGFFETQYF. CDR3 bases: TGTGCCAGCAGTTTTTCGGGGGAGGGGTTTTTTGAGACCCAGTACTTC. V gene TRBV28 combines with J gene TRBJ2-5; 7 nucleotides match TRBD2. The ends lost 3 bases at V and 5 bases at J; junction bases unmatched: 12. Per germline, CDR1 MDHEN and CDR2 SYDVKM. The CDR3 totals 16 residues.

The V gene is TRBV19, the J gene TRBJ2-7; D is undetermined. V was cut by 11 bases and J by 4 bases, with 12 bases left in between. The CDR3 contains 11 residues. Germline values: CDR1 LNHDA, CDR2 SQIVND (reference sequence). Here the CDR3 DNA reads TGTGCCGGCCAAGGGCAATACGAGCAGTACTTC. Translated, it gives CAGQGQYEQYF. Drawing the rest from reference TRBV19 and TRBJ2-7, the complete variable domain is DGGITQSPKYLFRKEGQNVTLSCEQNLNHDAMYWYRQDPGQGLRLIYYSQIVNDFQKGDIAEGYSVSREKKESFPLTVTSAQKNPTAFYLCAGQGQYEQYFGPGTRLTVT.

The chain employs TRBV7-9 and TRBJ1-2; 7 bases are shared with TRBD1. CDR1 and CDR2 from the germline V gene are SEHNR and FQNEAQ (reference sequence). There are 15 residues in the CDR3. The ends lost 1 base at V and 7 bases at J; junction bases unmatched: 9. The CDR3 DNA reads as TGTGCCAGCAGCTTAGTGGGCACAGGGGCAGGTGGCTACACCTTC. Protein product: CASSLVGTGAGGYTF.

This clonotype was counted only a few times. V and J are TRBV3-1 and TRBJ1-2, with D possibly being TRBD1 (6 bases). This CDR3 spans 14 amino acids. V was cut by 4 bases and J by 6 bases, with 15 bases left in between. Germline V gene data show CDR1 as LGHDT and CDR2 as YNNKEL (reference sequence). The CDR3 is CASSPPRGGDGYTF. CDR3 coding DNA: TGTGCCAGCAGCCCACCTAGGGGGGGTGATGGCTACACCTTC.

The V call is TRBV29-1, the J call TRBJ1-6; perhaps TRBD1 as D (5 bases). Germline CDR1 is SQVTM and CDR2 is ANQGSEA. The CDR3 sequence is 15 residues long. Between the trimmed V and J ends, which lost 2 bases and 7 bases, there was a span of 15 bases. The CDR3, as DNA: TGCAGCGTTGAAAATCTGGGGGTGCGAAATTCACCCCTCCACTTT. It translates to CSVENLGVRNSPLHF.

CDR3 region: CSARDQTLALNTGELFF. The CDR3 bases are TGCAGTGCTAGAGATCAGACTCTAGCGCTGAACACCGGGGAGCTGTTTTTT. The J gene is TRBJ2-2, the V gene TRBV20-1, with a possible D match to TRBD2 (6 bases). CDR1 DFQATT and CDR2 SNEGSKA come from the germline V gene (reference sequence). The CDR3 has 17 residues. The ends were cut back, 0 bases at V and 1 base at J, with 15 bases in the middle.

This clonotype has a count of ten or more. The CDR3 coding sequence is TGCAGCGTTGAAAAAGGGAACTATGGCTACACCTTC. This translates into CSVEKGNYGYTF. The chain couples TRBV29-1 to TRBJ1-2; D is ambiguous. The V gene lost 2 bases and the J gene lost 2 bases, with 6 bases spanning the gap. Germline V gene data show CDR1 as SQVTM and CDR2 as ANQGSEA. This CDR3 contains 12 residues.

The chain employs TRBV2 and TRBJ1-5; possible D gene TRBD1, 6 bases. In germline, CDR1 is SNHLY, CDR2 FYNNEI. V was pared by 5 bases and J by 2 bases, with 13 bases between. The CDR3 spans 15 residues. The CDR3 DNA follows: TGTGCCAGCAGTCCCCAGTCAGGGGGCAATCAGCCCCAGCATTTT. Protein sequence: CASSPQSGGNQPQHF.

Details on this clonotype: The germline gene is not matched at one end of the junction; a read error may be the cause. This chain links TRBV9 with TRBJ2-4; D remains ambiguous. CDR3 length: 15 residues. Germline V CDR1 and CDR2: SGDLS, YYNGEE. CDR3 loop: CAGSVGVVAKNIQYF. CDR3 sequence (DNA): TGTGCCGGCAGCGTAGGCGTCGTAGCCAAAAACATTCAGTACTTC.

V and J are TRBV12-3 or TRBV12-4 and TRBJ1-2; no reliable D call. V dropped 5 bases and J dropped 6 bases, with 19 bases sitting between them. CDR3 length: 15 residues. For the CDR3, the DNA is TGTGCCAGCAGTCCCCTTGGGATTTACGGCGATGGCTACACCTTC. Translating it yields CASSPLGIYGDGYTF.

The rearrangement joins TRBV6-5 to TRBJ1-4; 10 bases map to TRBD1. Germline-derived CDR1 and CDR2 are MNHEY and SVGAGI. With 2 bases clipped from V and 9 bases from J, the junction kept 6 bases outside the gene matches. The CDR3 is 15 amino acids. CDR3 protein: CASSYEGQGRKKLFF. As DNA, the CDR3 is TGTGCCAGCAGTTACGAGGGACAGGGGAGGAAAAAACTGTTTTTT.

This clonotype was seen a single time. The gene calls are TRBV20-1 and TRBJ2-5; 8 nucleotides agree with TRBD1. Germline loops: CDR1 DFQATT, CDR2 SNEGSKA (reference sequence). J gave up 5 bases and V 5 bases, and 10 bases lay outside the gene matches. This CDR3 contains 14 residues. This chain's CDR3 is CSAPRQGSGETQYF. CDR3 bases: TGCAGTGCTCCTCGACAGGGGTCGGGCGAGACCCAGTACTTC.